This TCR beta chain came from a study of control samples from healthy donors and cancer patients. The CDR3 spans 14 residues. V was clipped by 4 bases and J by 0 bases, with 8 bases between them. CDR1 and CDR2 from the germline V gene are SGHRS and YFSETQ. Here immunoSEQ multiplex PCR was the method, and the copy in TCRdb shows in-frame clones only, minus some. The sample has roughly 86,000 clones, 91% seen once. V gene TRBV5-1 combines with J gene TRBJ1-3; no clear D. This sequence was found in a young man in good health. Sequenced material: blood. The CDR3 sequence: CASSPMGSGNTIYF. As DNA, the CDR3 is TGCGCCAGCAGCCCCATGGGCTCTGGAAACACCATATATTTT.